This T cell receptor (beta chain) was profiled in a study of technical replicates of blood from several donors. Sequenced by immunoSEQ multiplex PCR; TCRdb stores in-frame clones only, minus some. The sample yields around 15,000 clones, over 75% seen once. This CDR3 contains 15 residues. With 7 bases removed from V and 6 bases from J, the gap between germline ends came to 21 bases. Germline CDR1 MGHDK, CDR2 SYGVNS. This clone was recorded a few times. This TCR was sampled from a human donor in good health. The rearrangement links TRBV25-1 to TRBJ1-1, with a tentative D call TRBD1 (5 bases). Specimen: PBMCs. As DNA, the CDR3 is TGTGCCAGCACCCACATCATGACAGTATCATCTGAAGCTTTCTTT. Protein: CASTHIMTVSSEAFF.